What follows are 32 T cell receptor beta chains derived from one specimen sequenced in a study of blood T cell repertoires in COVID-19. The repertoire was sequenced with immunoSEQ multiplex PCR; TCRdb's copy has only in-frame clones and lacks some. The sample consists of under 250,000 clones, around nine tenths of them appearing once. Input material: peripheral blood. These receptors were collected from a man between 60 and 75 years old who had recovered from COVID-19.

CDR3: CASSTDRLNEQYF. DNA of the CDR3: TGCGCCAGCAGCACGGACAGGTTGAACGAGCAGTACTTC. The rearrangement joins TRBV5-1 to TRBJ2-7; 7 nucleotides align to TRBD1. V shed 4 bases, J shed 5 bases, and the junction held 6 bases outside the gene matches. The CDR3 is 13 amino acids. Per the germline V gene, CDR1 is SGHRS and CDR2 is YFSETQ.

J is TRBJ2-1 and V is TRBV7-9; 11 bases map to TRBD2. J was trimmed by 9 bases and V by 5 bases; bases with no gene match: 9. Germline V gene lookup returns CDR1 SEHNR and CDR2 FQNEAQ (reference sequence). The CDR3 loop spans 15 amino acids. The CDR3 reads CASSLSGGALIEQFF. CDR3 bases: TGTGCCAGCAGCCTTAGCGGGGGGGCTCTCATTGAGCAGTTCTTC.

The V gene is TRBV5-1, the J gene TRBJ2-3, with 16 bases identical to TRBD2. This CDR3 comprises 19 residues. With V trimmed by 5 bases and J by 0 bases, 9 bases remained unmatched. Germline V gene sequence: CDR1 SGHRS, CDR2 YFSETQ. DNA of the CDR3: TGCGCCAGCAGACCGGGACTAGCGGGAGGGATAGCTAGCACAGATACGCAGTATTTT. Translation: CASRPGLAGGIASTDTQYF.

This chain connects TRBV11-2 to TRBJ2-5; D ambiguous. V lost 5 bases and J lost 10, with 17 bases in between. The CDR3 is made up of 13 amino acids. Germline values: CDR1 SGHAT, CDR2 FQNNGV. CDR3 DNA sequence: TGTGCCAGCAGCCCCGGCGGCACGGGTGGCCAGTACTTC. Its protein product is CASSPGGTGGQYF.

This chain connects TRBV4-3 to TRBJ2-3, with D possibly matching TRBD2 (5 bases). The CDR3 runs 16 residues. CDR1 is LGHNA, CDR2 YSLEER, per germline. V dropped 0 bases and J dropped 2 bases, with 12 bases sitting between them. The CDR3 DNA reads TGCGCCAGCAGCCAAGAGGCTCGGGGTTACACAGATACGCAGTATTTT. Translating it yields CASSQEARGYTDTQYF.

The chain uses TRBV7-8 and TRBJ1-1, with a weak D call TRBD1 (6 bases). Per germline, CDR1 SGHVS and CDR2 FQNEAQ. V was cut by 1 base and J by 7 bases, with 7 bases left in between. CDR3 length: 12 amino acids. CDR3 sequence: CASSLGRGEAFF. The CDR3 region has the DNA TGTGCCAGCAGCTTAGGCAGGGGTGAAGCTTTCTTT.

J is TRBJ1-2 and V is TRBV12-3 or TRBV12-4, with D perhaps matching TRBD1 (5 bases). V was clipped by 5 bases and J by 1 base, with 5 bases between them. The CDR3 length is 12 residues. The CDR3 here is CASSDSNYGYTF. CDR3 in DNA: TGTGCCAGCAGTGACAGTAACTATGGCTACACCTTC.

The rearrangement uses TRBV15 and TRBJ1-1; D possibly corresponds to TRBD1 (5 bases). Germline V gene sequence: CDR1 LNHNV, CDR2 YYDKDF (reference sequence). The CDR3 has 14 amino acids. Between the trimmed V and J ends, which lost 8 bases and 4 bases, there was a span of 17 bases. CDR3 coding DNA: TGTGCCACCGTACGAACTGGGGGAGGCACTGAAGCTTTCTTT. This translates into CATVRTGGGTEAFF. Full variable domain (remainder filled in from reference TRBV15 and TRBJ1-1): DAMVIQNPRYQVTQFGKPVTLSCSQTLNHNVMYWYQQKSSQAPKLLFHYYDKDFNNEADTPDNFQSRRPNTSFCFLDIRSPGLGDTAMYLCATVRTGGGTEAFFGQGTRLTVV.

The CDR3 DNA is TGTGCCAGCAGCTCAGGTTTCAGCTATGGCTACACCTTC. Its protein is CASSSGFSYGYTF. This chain uses TRBV6-5 with TRBJ1-2; D call uncertain. Germline V CDR1 and CDR2: MNHEY, SVGAGI. The V and J ends lost 6 bases and 4 bases respectively, with 12 bases between them. The CDR3 covers 13 residues.

The chain recombines TRBV27 with TRBJ1-3, with TRBD1 matching 9 bases. The CDR3 runs 14 residues. Germline loops: CDR1 MNHEY, CDR2 SMNVEV (reference sequence). V dropped 4 bases and J dropped 2; count of bases not matched to a gene: 0. CDR3 nucleotide sequence: TGTGCCAGCAGTTACAGGGGGCCTGGAAACACCATATATTTT. Amino acid sequence: CASSYRGPGNTIYF.

V and J are TRBV7-9 and TRBJ1-5; 9 positions agree with TRBD1. The CDR3 loop spans 16 amino acids. Germline V lookup: CDR1 SEHNR, CDR2 FQNEAQ (reference sequence). J gave up 5 bases and V 5 bases, and 10 bases lay outside the gene matches. The CDR3 loop reads CASSRGSTGGYQPQHF. CDR3 DNA sequence: TGTGCCAGCAGCCGGGGGTCGACAGGGGGGTATCAGCCCCAGCATTTT.

The chain is built from TRBV27 and TRBJ1-1; D gene uncertain. The CDR3 runs 13 residues. Trimming took off 1 base at V and 6 bases at J, with 9 bases between the two ends. The germline gives CDR1 MNHEY, CDR2 SMNVEV (reference sequence). In DNA form, the CDR3 reads TGTGCCAGCAGTTTATATGGGAGTGCTGAAGCTTTCTTT. Translated, it gives CASSLYGSAEAFF.

The chain recombines TRBV5-6 with TRBJ2-7; TRBD2 aligns across 7 bases. Germline V gene lookup returns CDR1 SGHDT and CDR2 YYEEEE. The CDR3 length is 13 residues. V dropped 4 bases and J dropped 4; count of bases not matched to a gene: 5. CDR3 protein: CASSQFSGYEQYF. Here the CDR3 DNA reads TGTGCCAGCAGCCAATTTAGCGGGTACGAGCAGTACTTC.

The chain links TRBV5-5 to TRBJ2-7, with 9 bases lining up with TRBD1. The V gene end was trimmed by 0 bases and the J gene end by 1 base; junction bases not matched to a gene: 2. Germline CDR1 SGHKS, CDR2 YYEKEE (reference sequence). This CDR3 region has 15 residues. The DNA for the CDR3 is TGTGCCAGCAGCTTGGAGACAGGGGGGTCCTACGAGCAGTACTTC. It codes for CASSLETGGSYEQYF.

V usage is TRBV9 and J usage is TRBJ2-1; 7 bases are shared with TRBD2. Germline CDR1 is SGDLS and CDR2 is YYNGEE. The CDR3 consists of 14 residues. Unmatched junction bases numbered 11, after V lost 3 bases and J lost 11 bases. The CDR3 is CASSAILAPGQQFF. DNA of the CDR3: TGTGCCAGCAGCGCAATACTAGCGCCCGGGCAGCAGTTCTTC.

The gene calls are TRBV18 and TRBJ1-2, with 7 nucleotides matching TRBD1. Per the germline V gene, CDR1 is KGHSH and CDR2 is LQKENI. This CDR3 contains 15 residues. After removal of 5 bases from V and 4 bases from J, the junction contained 10 bases not matched to a gene. DNA of the CDR3: TGTGCCAGCTCAACTACAGCAGGGGGAAGCTATGGCTACACCTTC. This encodes CASSTTAGGSYGYTF.

The V call is TRBV15, the J call TRBJ1-2, with TRBD1 matching over 8 bases. The CDR3 has 15 residues. Germline CDR1 and CDR2: LNHNV and YYDKDF (reference sequence). The J segment lost 5 bases and the V segment lost 2 bases, leaving 7 bases of the junction unmatched. The DNA of the CDR3 is TGTGCCACCAGCAGAAGCGGACAGGGCGTTTATGGCTACACCTTC. Amino acid sequence: CATSRSGQGVYGYTF.

J is TRBJ1-6 and V is TRBV19; D is possibly TRBD1 (5 bases). CDR3 length: 20 amino acids. V lost 9 bases to trimming and J lost 6 bases, with 33 bases between them. Per the germline V gene, CDR1 is LNHDA and CDR2 is SQIVND (reference sequence). CDR3 in amino acids: CASRLPNRLSELLSNSPLHF. The CDR3, as DNA: TGTGCCAGCCGCCTCCCCAACAGGCTTTCTGAACTCCTATCTAATTCACCCCTCCACTTT.

This sequence joins TRBV7-3 and TRBJ2-3, with 10 bases matching TRBD2. The germline V gene encodes CDR1 SGHTA and CDR2 FQGTGA. V dropped 3 bases and J dropped 6; count of bases not matched to a gene: 9. The CDR3 runs 16 residues. The CDR3 protein is CASSLTSGPSLDTQYF. CDR3 nucleotide sequence: TGTGCCAGCAGCTTGACTAGCGGGCCCTCTTTGGATACGCAGTATTTT.

This clone was counted once. The V and J genes are TRBV5-5 and TRBJ2-7; 8 bases are a match to TRBD1. The V gene end was trimmed by 4 bases and the J gene end by 0 bases; junction bases not matched to a gene: 6. CDR1 is SGHKS and CDR2 is YYEKEE in the germline V gene (reference sequence). The CDR3 is 15 residues long. The CDR3 DNA follows: TGTGCCAGCAGCCTGGGACAGGCTTCCTCCTACGAGCAGTACTTC. As protein: CASSLGQASSYEQYF.

This chain connects TRBV11-2 to TRBJ1-2, with D unclear. V shed 0 bases and J shed 5 bases, with 13 bases lying between them. The length of the CDR3 is 15 residues. The germline CDR1 and CDR2 sequences are SGHAT and FQNNGV. For the CDR3, the DNA is TGTGCCAGCAGCTTAGACCAATTCGGGAGATATGGCTACACCTTC. Protein product: CASSLDQFGRYGYTF.

In its sample, this clone was seen a few times. The V and J genes are TRBV28 and TRBJ2-7; 9 bases are shared with TRBD1. Trimming at V came to 6 bases and at J to 0 bases, leaving 6 bases not matched to a gene. CDR1 and CDR2 (germline): MDHEN, SYDVKM. The CDR3 sequence is 15 residues long. CDR3 region: CASRTGGSSSYEQYF. The CDR3 region has the DNA TGTGCCAGCAGAACAGGGGGCTCTAGCTCCTACGAGCAGTACTTC.

The J gene is TRBJ1-6, the V gene TRBV6-5; D remains ambiguous. The germline V gene has CDR1 MNHEY and CDR2 SVGAGI. V was cut by 6 bases and J by 7 bases, with 13 bases left in between. The CDR3 has 14 amino acids. The CDR3, as DNA: TGTGCCAGCAGACTTGACAATACGAATTCACCCCTCCACTTT. This sequence encodes CASRLDNTNSPLHF.

This chain links TRBV11-2 with TRBJ1-2; D is perhaps TRBD1 (6 bases). The CDR3 totals 16 residues. Trimming stripped 1 base from V and 0 bases from J, with 12 bases between. From germline, CDR1 is SGHAT and CDR2 FQNNGV. The CDR3 region is CASSLGGAGANYGYTF. The CDR3 DNA is TGTGCCAGCAGCTTAGGGGGTGCAGGGGCTAACTATGGCTACACCTTC.

This clone was detected only once. This chain connects TRBV11-2 to TRBJ2-3; 7 nucleotides match TRBD2. V was clipped by 5 bases and J by 7 bases; unmatched bases: 3. The germline V gene encodes CDR1 SGHAT and CDR2 FQNNGV. The CDR3 length is 12 residues. The DNA of the CDR3 is TGTGCCAGCAGCCGGGGGGTCAATACGCAGTATTTT. Translated: CASSRGVNTQYF. Combining the CDR3 with reference TRBV11-2 and TRBJ2-3 gives the whole variable domain EAGVAQSPRYKIIEKRQSVAFWCNPISGHATLYWYQQILGQGPKLLIQFQNNGVVDDSQLPKDRFSAERLKGVDSTLKIQPAKLEDSAVYLCASSRGVNTQYFGPGTRLTVL.

The rearrangement links TRBV7-2 to TRBJ2-1, with 9 bases lining up with TRBD2. In germline, CDR1 is SGHTA, CDR2 FQGNSA. J gave up 9 bases and V 5 bases, and 8 bases lay outside the gene matches. The CDR3 spans 14 residues. In DNA form, the CDR3 reads TGTGCCAGCAGCAGAAGTAGCGGGGGCGGTGAGCAGTTCTTC. It codes for CASSRSSGGGEQFF.

This chain connects TRBV2 to TRBJ1-4; the D is unclear. Germline assignment: CDR1 SNHLY and CDR2 FYNNEI. V lost 6 bases to trimming and J lost 0 bases, with 14 bases between them. The CDR3 covers 16 residues. The CDR3 protein is CASRKQSIATNEKLFF. DNA for the CDR3: TGTGCCAGCAGAAAACAGTCAATCGCAACTAATGAAAAACTGTTTTTT.

J is TRBJ2-1 and V is TRBV7-9, with 12 bases matching TRBD2. V shed 5 bases and J 4 bases; nucleotides not matched to a gene: 6. The CDR3 contains 16 residues. CDR1 and CDR2 (germline): SEHNR, FQNEAQ (reference sequence). This CDR3 is CASSPTSGSRYNEQFF. CDR3 sequence (DNA): TGTGCCAGCAGCCCGACTAGCGGGAGTCGGTACAATGAGCAGTTCTTC.

The V gene is TRBV6-5, the J gene TRBJ2-2, with 10 bases lining up with TRBD1. The CDR3 loop spans 15 amino acids. Germline-derived CDR1 and CDR2 are MNHEY and SVGAGI. Trimming cost V 5 bases and J 6 bases; bases outside gene matches: 6. CDR3 residues: CASSTGTGVSGELFF. The CDR3 nucleotides read TGTGCCAGCAGTACCGGGACAGGGGTTTCCGGGGAGCTGTTTTTT.

The rearrangement joins TRBV7-2 to TRBJ2-5, with a weak D call TRBD2 (6 bases). The CDR3 has 14 amino acids. Germline values: CDR1 SGHTA, CDR2 FQGNSA. The V and J ends lost 6 bases and 5 bases respectively, with 16 bases between them. CDR3 nucleotide sequence: TGTGCCAGCAGTCCCGGGACTGCGAGGGAGACCCAGTACTTC. As protein: CASSPGTARETQYF. The variable domain in full, completed from reference TRBV7-2 and TRBJ2-5, reads GAGVSQSPSNKVTEKGKDVELRCDPISGHTALYWYRQSLGQGLEFLIYFQGNSAPDKSGLPSDRFSAERTGGSVSTLTIQRTQQEDSAVYLCASSPGTARETQYFGPGTRLLVL.

The CDR3 spells CASSQRLLAGSTDTQYF. The CDR3 DNA reads as TGCGCCAGCAGCCAACGCCTTCTAGCGGGGAGCACAGATACGCAGTATTTT. J is TRBJ2-3 and V is TRBV4-3; TRBD2 agrees at 9 bases. This CDR3 is built from 17 residues. Losses at the gene ends were 2 bases for V and 0 bases for J; bases not matched to a gene: 6. CDR1 is LGHNA and CDR2 is YSLEER in the germline V gene.

V usage is TRBV5-5 and J usage is TRBJ1-5, with a weak D call TRBD1 (5 bases). CDR1 and CDR2 (germline): SGHKS, YYEKEE (reference sequence). CDR3 length equals 15 residues. Trimming cost V 0 bases and J 2 bases, with 9 bases left between them. CDR3 bases: TGTGCCAGCAGCTTGGGGGGCTGGGGCAATCAGCCCCAGCATTTT. This encodes CASSLGGWGNQPQHF. Supplemented by reference TRBV5-5 and TRBJ1-5, the full variable domain reads DAGVTQSPTHLIKTRGQQVTLRCSPISGHKSVSWYQQVLGQGPQFIFQYYEKEERGRGNFPDRFSARQFPNYSSELNVNALLLGDSALYLCASSLGGWGNQPQHFGDGTRLSIL.